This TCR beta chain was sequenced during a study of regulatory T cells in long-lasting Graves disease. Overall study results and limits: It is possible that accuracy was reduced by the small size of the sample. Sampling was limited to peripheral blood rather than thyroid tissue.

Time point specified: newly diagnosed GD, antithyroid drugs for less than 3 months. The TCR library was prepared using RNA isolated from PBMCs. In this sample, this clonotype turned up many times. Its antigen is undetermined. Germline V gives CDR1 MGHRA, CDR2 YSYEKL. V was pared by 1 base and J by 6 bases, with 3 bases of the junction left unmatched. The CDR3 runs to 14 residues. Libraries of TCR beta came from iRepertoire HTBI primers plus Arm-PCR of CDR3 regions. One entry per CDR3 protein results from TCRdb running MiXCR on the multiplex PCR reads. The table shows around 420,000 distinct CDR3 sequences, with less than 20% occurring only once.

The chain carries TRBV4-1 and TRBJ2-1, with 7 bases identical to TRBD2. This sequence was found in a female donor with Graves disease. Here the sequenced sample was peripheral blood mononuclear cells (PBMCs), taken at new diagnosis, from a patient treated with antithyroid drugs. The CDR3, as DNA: TGCGCCAGCAGCCAAGGGTCTAGCGGCAATGAGCAGTTCTTC. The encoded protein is CASSQGSSGNEQFF.